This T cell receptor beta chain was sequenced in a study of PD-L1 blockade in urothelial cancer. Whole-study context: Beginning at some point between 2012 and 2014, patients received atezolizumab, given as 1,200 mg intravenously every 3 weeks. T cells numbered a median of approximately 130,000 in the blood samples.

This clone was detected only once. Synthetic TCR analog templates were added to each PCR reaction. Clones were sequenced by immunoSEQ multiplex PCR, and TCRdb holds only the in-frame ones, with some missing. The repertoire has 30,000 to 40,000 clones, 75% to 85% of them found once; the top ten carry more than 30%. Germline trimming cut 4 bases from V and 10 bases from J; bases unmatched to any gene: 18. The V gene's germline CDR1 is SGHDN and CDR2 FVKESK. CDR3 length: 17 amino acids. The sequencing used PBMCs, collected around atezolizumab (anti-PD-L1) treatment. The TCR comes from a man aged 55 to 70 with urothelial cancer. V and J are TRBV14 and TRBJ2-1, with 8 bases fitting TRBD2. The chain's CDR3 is CASSPSPRTSRSPEQFF. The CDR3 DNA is TGTGCCAGCAGCCCAAGCCCCCGGACTAGCCGAAGCCCAGAGCAGTTCTTC.